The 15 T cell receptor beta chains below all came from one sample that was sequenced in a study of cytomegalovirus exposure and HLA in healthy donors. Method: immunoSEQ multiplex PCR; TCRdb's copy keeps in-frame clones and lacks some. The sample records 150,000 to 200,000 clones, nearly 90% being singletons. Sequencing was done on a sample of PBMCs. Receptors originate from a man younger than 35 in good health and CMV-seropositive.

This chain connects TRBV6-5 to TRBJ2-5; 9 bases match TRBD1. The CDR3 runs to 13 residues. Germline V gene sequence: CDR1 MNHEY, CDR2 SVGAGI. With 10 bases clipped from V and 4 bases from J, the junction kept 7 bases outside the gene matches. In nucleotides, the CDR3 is TGTGCCACCCGGGACAGGGTAGGAGAGACCCAGTACTTC. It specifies CATRDRVGETQYF.

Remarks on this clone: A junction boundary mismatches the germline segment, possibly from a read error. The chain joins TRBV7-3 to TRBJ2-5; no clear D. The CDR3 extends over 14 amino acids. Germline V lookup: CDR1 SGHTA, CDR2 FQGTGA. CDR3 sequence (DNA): TGTGCCAGCAGCCTAACCTCTCCTCCCGAGACCCAGTACTTC. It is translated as CASSLTSPPETQYF.

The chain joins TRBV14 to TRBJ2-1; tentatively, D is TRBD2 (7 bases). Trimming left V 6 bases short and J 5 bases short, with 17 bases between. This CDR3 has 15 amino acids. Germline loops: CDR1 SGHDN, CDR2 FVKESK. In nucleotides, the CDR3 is TGTGCCAGCAGTCCATTCTTAGGGGGGGACAATGAGCAGTTCTTC. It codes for CASSPFLGGDNEQFF.

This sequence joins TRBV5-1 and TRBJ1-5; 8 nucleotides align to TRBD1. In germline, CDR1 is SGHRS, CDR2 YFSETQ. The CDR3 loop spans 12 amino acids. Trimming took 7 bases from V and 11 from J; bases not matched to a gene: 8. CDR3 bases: TGCGCCAGCTACGGACAGGGAGAGGCCCAGCATTTT. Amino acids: CASYGQGEAQHF. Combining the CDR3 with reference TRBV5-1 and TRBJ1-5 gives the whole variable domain KAGVTQTPRYLIKTRGQQVTLSCSPISGHRSVSWYQQTPGQGLQFLFEYFSETQRNKGNFPGRFSGRQFSNSRSEMNVSTLELGDSALYLCASYGQGEAQHFGDGTRLSIL.

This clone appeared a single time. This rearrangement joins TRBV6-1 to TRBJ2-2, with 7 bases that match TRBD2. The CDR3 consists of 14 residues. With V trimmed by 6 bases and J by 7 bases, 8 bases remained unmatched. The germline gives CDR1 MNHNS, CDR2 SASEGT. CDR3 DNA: TGTGCCAGCAGCCCTAAGAGCGGGAACGGGGAGCTGTTTTTT. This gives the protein CASSPKSGNGELFF.

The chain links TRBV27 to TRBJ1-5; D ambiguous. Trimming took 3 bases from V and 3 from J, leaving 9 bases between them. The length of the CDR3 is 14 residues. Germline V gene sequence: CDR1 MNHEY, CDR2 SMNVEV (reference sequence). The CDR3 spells CASSFAQPNQPQHF. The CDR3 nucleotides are TGTGCCAGCAGTTTTGCGCAACCCAATCAGCCCCAGCATTTT.

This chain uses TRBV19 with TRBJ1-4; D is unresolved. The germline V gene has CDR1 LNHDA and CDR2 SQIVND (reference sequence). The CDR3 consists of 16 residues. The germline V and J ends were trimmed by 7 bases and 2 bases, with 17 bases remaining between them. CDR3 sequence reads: CASTGTSLRTNEKLFF. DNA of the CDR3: TGTGCCAGTACAGGAACAAGCCTTCGCACTAATGAAAAACTGTTTTTT. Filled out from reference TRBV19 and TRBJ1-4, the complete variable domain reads DGGITQSPKYLFRKEGQNVTLSCEQNLNHDAMYWYRQDPGQGLRLIYYSQIVNDFQKGDIAEGYSVSREKKESFPLTVTSAQKNPTAFYLCASTGTSLRTNEKLFFGSGTQLSVL.

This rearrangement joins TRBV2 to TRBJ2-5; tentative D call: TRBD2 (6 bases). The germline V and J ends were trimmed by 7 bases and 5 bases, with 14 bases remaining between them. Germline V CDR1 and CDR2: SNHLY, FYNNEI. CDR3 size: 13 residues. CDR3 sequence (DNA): TGTGCCAGCAATGCGGGACGAGGGGAGACCCAGTACTTC. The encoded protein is CASNAGRGETQYF.

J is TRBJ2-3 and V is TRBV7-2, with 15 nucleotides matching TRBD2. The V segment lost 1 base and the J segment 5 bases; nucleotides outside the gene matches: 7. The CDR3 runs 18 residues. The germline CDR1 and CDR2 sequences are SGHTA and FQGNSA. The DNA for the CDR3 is TGTGCCAGCAGCTTAGGCGTACCGGGACTAGCGGGAGGAGATACGCAGTATTTT. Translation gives CASSLGVPGLAGGDTQYF.

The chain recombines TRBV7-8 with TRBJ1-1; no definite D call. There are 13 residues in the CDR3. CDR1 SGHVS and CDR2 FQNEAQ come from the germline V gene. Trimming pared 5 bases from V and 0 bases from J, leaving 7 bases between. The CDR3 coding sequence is TGTGCCAGCAGCCCCAGATTGAACACTGAAGCTTTCTTT. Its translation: CASSPRLNTEAFF.

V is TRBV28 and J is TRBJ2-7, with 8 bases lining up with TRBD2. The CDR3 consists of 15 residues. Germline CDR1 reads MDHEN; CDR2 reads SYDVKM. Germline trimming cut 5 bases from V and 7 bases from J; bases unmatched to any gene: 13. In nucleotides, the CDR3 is TGTGCCAGCAGTGCTTTCGGAGCGGGAGTCTGGGAGCAGTACTTC. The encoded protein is CASSAFGAGVWEQYF.

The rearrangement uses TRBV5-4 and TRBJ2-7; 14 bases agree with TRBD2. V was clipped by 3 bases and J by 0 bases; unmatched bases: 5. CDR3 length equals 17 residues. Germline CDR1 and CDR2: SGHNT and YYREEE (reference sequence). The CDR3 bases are TGTGCCAGCAGCTCCGGGACTAGCGGGGGAAGCTCCTACGAGCAGTACTTC. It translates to CASSSGTSGGSSYEQYF.

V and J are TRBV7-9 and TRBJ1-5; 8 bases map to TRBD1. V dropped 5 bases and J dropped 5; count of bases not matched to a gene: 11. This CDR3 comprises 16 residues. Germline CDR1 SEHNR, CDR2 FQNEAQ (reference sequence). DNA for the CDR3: TGTGCCAGCAGCATAGGGACAGGCCCTATCCATCAGCCCCAGCATTTT. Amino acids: CASSIGTGPIHQPQHF.

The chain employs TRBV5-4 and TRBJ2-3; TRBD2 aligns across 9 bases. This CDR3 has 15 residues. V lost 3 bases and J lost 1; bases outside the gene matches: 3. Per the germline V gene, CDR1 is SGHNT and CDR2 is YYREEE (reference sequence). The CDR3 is CASSYSGSRTDTQYF. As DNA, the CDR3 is TGTGCCAGCAGCTATAGCGGGAGTCGCACAGATACGCAGTATTTT.

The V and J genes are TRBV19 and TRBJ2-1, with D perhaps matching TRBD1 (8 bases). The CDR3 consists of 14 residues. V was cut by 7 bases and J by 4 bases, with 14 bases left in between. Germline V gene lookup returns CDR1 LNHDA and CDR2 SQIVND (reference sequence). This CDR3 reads CASNPQGGYNEQFF. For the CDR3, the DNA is TGTGCCAGTAATCCACAGGGGGGGTACAATGAGCAGTTCTTC.